What follows are 13 T cell receptor beta chains derived from one specimen sequenced in a study of cytomegalovirus exposure and HLA in healthy donors. The repertoire was sequenced with immunoSEQ multiplex PCR; TCRdb's copy has only in-frame clones and lacks some. The table has 150,000 to 200,000 clones, 85% seen once. Material: PBMCs. These TCRs come from a man aged 30 to 45 in good health and CMV-seropositive.

The genes are TRBV7-9 and TRBJ2-7; 9 nucleotides align to TRBD2. Germline assignment: CDR1 SEHNR and CDR2 FQNEAQ (reference sequence). V was clipped by 4 bases and J by 4 bases; unmatched bases: 8. CDR3 length: 15 amino acids. The CDR3 bases are TGTGCCAGCAGCTCCCCAGCGGGGGGATTATACGAGCAGTACTTC. Translation: CASSSPAGGLYEQYF.

To note about this clone: One end of the junction is discordant with germline, which a read error may explain. The V and J genes are TRBV7-3 and TRBJ2-3; the D gene is possibly TRBD1 (5 bases). The CDR3 loop spans 13 amino acids. CDR1 is SGHTA, CDR2 FQGTGA, per germline. CDR3 nucleotides: TGCAGCTTAAAGGCGCGTCAGGGCGATACGCAGTATTTT. Amino acid sequence: CSLKARQGDTQYF.

The chain combines TRBV10-3 with TRBJ2-3; a possible D gene is TRBD1 (6 bases). CDR1 is ENHRY, CDR2 SYGVKD, per germline. V was cut by 10 bases and J by 2 bases, with 16 bases left in between. CDR3 size: 14 residues. DNA of the CDR3: TGTGCCACTGAATTAGGGGGTGTCACAGATACGCAGTATTTT. As protein: CATELGGVTDTQYF.

The J gene is TRBJ1-5, the V gene TRBV7-2, with D maybe TRBD1 (5 bases). The CDR3 consists of 13 residues. V lost 5 bases and J 5 bases, leaving 10 bases between the germline ends. The germline gives CDR1 SGHTA, CDR2 FQGNSA. CDR3 DNA sequence: TGTGCCAGCAGCCCTTGGGGGGATCAGCCCCAGCATTTT. It yields the protein CASSPWGDQPQHF.

The rearrangement joins TRBV6-5 to TRBJ2-7, with 8 positions matching TRBD2. Germline CDR1 reads MNHEY; CDR2 reads SVGAGI. The junction had 6 bases not matched to a gene; V was cut back by 2 bases and J by 3 bases. The CDR3 extends over 15 amino acids. CDR3 amino acids: CASSYGGLGDYEQYF. The CDR3 DNA follows: TGTGCCAGCAGTTACGGGGGACTAGGGGACTACGAGCAGTACTTC.

J is TRBJ1-1 and V is TRBV10-2; D might be TRBD1 (5 bases). Germline CDR1 reads WSHSY; CDR2 reads SAAADI. V lost 3 bases to trimming and J lost 1 base, with 9 bases between them. The CDR3 consists of 14 residues. CDR3 coding DNA: TGCGCCAGCAGTGATGGGGCGGCGAACACTGAAGCTTTCTTT. It specifies CASSDGAANTEAFF.

Notes on this clone: This specimen includes other DNA sequences encoding the same CDR3. The rearrangement links TRBV4-3 to TRBJ2-5; TRBD1 might be the D (6 bases). Trimming took 3 bases from V and 5 from J, leaving 10 bases between them. The germline V gene encodes CDR1 LGHNA and CDR2 YSLEER. CDR3 length: 13 residues. The CDR3, as DNA: TGCGCCAGCAGCCAGGACAGTCGGGAGACCCAGTACTTC. This sequence encodes CASSQDSRETQYF.

V gene TRBV9 combines with J gene TRBJ2-2, with D tentatively TRBD1 (6 bases). The ends were cut back, 0 bases at V and 4 bases at J, with 10 bases in the middle. Germline lookup yields CDR1 SGDLS and CDR2 YYNGEE. The CDR3 has 15 amino acids. The CDR3 here is CASSVDRVRTGELFF. The CDR3 DNA follows: TGTGCCAGCAGCGTAGACAGGGTACGCACCGGGGAGCTGTTTTTT.

The V and J genes are TRBV27 and TRBJ1-3; possibly TRBD1 for D (6 bases). Trimming pared 5 bases from V and 5 bases from J, leaving 13 bases between. CDR1 and CDR2 from the germline V gene are MNHEY and SMNVEV (reference sequence). The CDR3 loop spans 14 amino acids. Here the CDR3 reads CASSGGGRRNTIYF. The DNA of the CDR3 is TGTGCCAGCAGTGGGGGGGGCCGTCGAAACACCATATATTTT.

The rearrangement links TRBV13 to TRBJ2-3, with TRBD2 matching 7 bases. The germline gives CDR1 PRHDT, CDR2 FYEKMQ (reference sequence). The CDR3 length is 14 residues. With 4 bases clipped from V and 1 base from J, the junction kept 2 bases outside the gene matches. CDR3 in DNA: TGTGCCAGCAGCTGGGGAGGGGGCACAGATACGCAGTATTTT. Translated, it gives CASSWGGGTDTQYF.

The CDR3 loop reads CAWSVTGGAGETQYF. CDR3 sequence (DNA): TGTGCCTGGAGTGTCACAGGGGGCGCGGGGGAGACCCAGTACTTC. The rearrangement links TRBV30 to TRBJ2-5; 9 bases map to TRBD1. The CDR3 is 15 residues long. In germline, CDR1 is GTSNPN, CDR2 SVGIG (reference sequence). V was clipped by 0 bases and J by 5 bases; unmatched bases: 7.

This clone was picked up a small number of times. The rearrangement links TRBV19 to TRBJ1-2; no reliable D call. CDR1 is LNHDA, CDR2 SQIVND, per germline (reference sequence). V lost 6 bases and J 0 bases, leaving 11 bases between the germline ends. CDR3 length: 14 amino acids. CDR3 DNA sequence: TGTGCCAGTAGCCCCCACCAGACTAACTATGGCTACACCTTC. This translates into CASSPHQTNYGYTF.

The chain is built from TRBV14 and TRBJ2-5; D is ambiguous. Germline-derived CDR1 and CDR2 are SGHDN and FVKESK. With 8 bases removed from V and 7 bases from J, the gap between germline ends came to 11 bases. This CDR3 is built from 11 residues. CDR3 bases: TGTGCCAGCCGCGGTTTGGGGACCCAGTACTTC. This encodes CASRGLGTQYF.